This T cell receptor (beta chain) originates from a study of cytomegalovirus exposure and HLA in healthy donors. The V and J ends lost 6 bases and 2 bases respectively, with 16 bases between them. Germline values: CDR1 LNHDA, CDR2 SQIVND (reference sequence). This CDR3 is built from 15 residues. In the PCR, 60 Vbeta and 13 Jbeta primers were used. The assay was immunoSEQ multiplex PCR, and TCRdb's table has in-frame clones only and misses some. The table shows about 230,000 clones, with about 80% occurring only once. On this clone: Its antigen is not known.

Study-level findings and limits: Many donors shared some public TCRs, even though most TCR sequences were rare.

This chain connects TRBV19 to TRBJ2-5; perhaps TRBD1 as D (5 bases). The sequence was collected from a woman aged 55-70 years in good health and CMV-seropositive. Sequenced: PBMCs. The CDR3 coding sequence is TGTGCCAGTAGAGGCACAGGATACGCTCAAGAGACCCAGTACTTC. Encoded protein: CASRGTGYAQETQYF.